This T cell receptor (beta chain) was profiled in a study of T cell responses to AZD1222 COVID-19 vaccine. Measured with immunoSEQ multiplex PCR; TCRdb has only the in-frame clones, and not every one. The sample lists more than 95,000 clones, around nine tenths seen once, with 11% in the top ten. The CDR3 is made up of 11 amino acids. The germline V gene has CDR1 SEHNR and CDR2 FQNEAQ (reference sequence). Between the trimmed V and J ends, which lost 4 bases and 13 bases, there was a span of 12 bases. The TCR sequence derives from an adult in good health. This material consisted of peripheral blood, taken on day 0 of MenACWY control vaccination. The rearrangement uses TRBV7-9 and TRBJ2-3; no clear D. This chain's CDR3 is CASSSIVGEYF. Here the CDR3 DNA reads TGTGCCAGCAGCTCCATAGTAGGCGAGTATTTT.